The 21 T cell receptor beta chains below were found in one sample sequenced in a study of Graves' ophthalmopathy and Graves' hyperthyroidism. RNA transcripts were the source from which TCR beta CDR3 regions were amplified. First-round RT-PCR used HTBI primers; second-round multiplex PCR followed. In TCRdb, the multiplex PCR reads were re-called with MiXCR into one record per CDR3 protein. Among about 400,000 distinct CDR3 sequences listed, roughly 15% were seen once. Material: peripheral blood. The receptors here all came from a woman younger than 35 with stable Graves' hyperthyroidism.

This clonotype has just a few counts. This chain uses TRBV6-2 or TRBV6-3 with TRBJ2-7, with 9 nucleotides matching TRBD1. The V segment lost 6 bases and the J segment 2 bases; nucleotides outside the gene matches: 20. Germline loops: CDR1 MNHEY, CDR2 SVGEGT. This CDR3 is built from 19 residues. The CDR3 nucleotides are TGTGCCAGCAGAACTCCGGGACAGGGAGTACGAATCCCACCCTACGAGCAGTACTTC. Translating gives CASRTPGQGVRIPPYEQYF.

The table lists this clonotype with many counts. The gene calls are TRBV6-2 or TRBV6-3 and TRBJ2-7; TRBD1 agrees at 8 bases. Looked up from germline, CDR1 is MNHEY and CDR2 is SVGEGT. The CDR3 loop spans 14 amino acids. Unmatched junction bases numbered 7, after V lost 7 bases and J lost 2 bases. CDR3 loop: CASIEGQVPYEQYF. For the CDR3, the DNA is TGTGCCAGCATCGAGGGACAGGTCCCCTACGAGCAGTACTTC.

The gene calls are TRBV4-1 and TRBJ2-5; 8 bases are shared with TRBD1. Trimming at V came to 2 bases and at J to 2 bases, leaving 1 base not matched to a gene. The CDR3 is made up of 14 amino acids. The V gene's germline CDR1 is MGHRA and CDR2 YSYEKL. CDR3 nucleotides: TGCGCCAGCAGCCAATACAGGGGGCAAGAGACCCAGTACTTC. The encoded protein is CASSQYRGQETQYF.

This clonotype was seen ten or more times. The CDR3 loop reads CASSLPQGGREQYF. CDR3 DNA sequence: TGTGCCAGCAGTTTACCTCAGGGAGGGCGCGAGCAGTACTTC. The V and J genes are TRBV12-3 or TRBV12-4 and TRBJ2-7; TRBD2 matches 7 bases. J was trimmed by 6 bases and V by 2 bases; bases with no gene match: 7. The CDR3 length is 14 residues.

This clonotype occurred many times. V is TRBV7-3 and J is TRBJ1-1; D perhaps matches TRBD1 (6 bases). The CDR3 is 13 amino acids. The V end was cut by 2 bases, the J end by 5 bases, with 9 bases between. Germline CDR1 SGHTA, CDR2 FQGTGA. The CDR3 DNA reads TGTGCCAGCAGCTTACTGCAGGGGACTGAAGCTTTCTTT. Protein product: CASSLLQGTEAFF.

Ten or more counts support this clonotype. This sequence joins TRBV6-1 and TRBJ1-5; no clear D gene. The CDR3 totals 15 residues. The germline V gene has CDR1 MNHNS and CDR2 SASEGT. The V end was cut by 5 bases, the J end by 3 bases, with 14 bases between. CDR3 protein: CASSPDSDPNQPQHF. Written as DNA, the CDR3 is TGTGCCAGCAGTCCCGACTCCGACCCCAATCAGCCCCAGCATTTT.

This clonotype was recorded many times. DNA for the CDR3: TGTGCCACCAGTGATTTCCGGCAGGGAGGCAGGCAGCCCCAGCATTTT. This encodes CATSDFRQGGRQPQHF. The chain recombines TRBV24-1 with TRBJ1-5, with D maybe TRBD1 (5 bases). CDR1 is KGHDR and CDR2 is SFDVKD in the germline V gene. V lost 1 base and J lost 7, with 16 bases in between. The length of the CDR3 is 16 residues.

The chain employs TRBV5-1 and TRBJ1-2, with D hard to call. Trimming removed 4 bases at V and 4 bases at J, with 14 bases between. This CDR3 spans 14 amino acids. Germline V gene lookup returns CDR1 SGHRS and CDR2 YFSETQ. In DNA, the CDR3 is TGCGCCAGCAGCCCCAGTCTTGCCCTCTATGGCTACACCTTC. It yields the protein CASSPSLALYGYTF.

This clonotype was detected a few times. The genes are TRBV18 and TRBJ2-7; D not resolved. The CDR3 sequence is 15 residues long. Trimming removed 0 bases at V and 7 bases at J, with 16 bases between. Germline V CDR1 and CDR2: KGHSH, LQKENI. CDR3 residues: CASSPPQSQFREQYF. CDR3 nucleotides: TGTGCCAGCTCACCACCGCAGTCCCAATTTCGGGAGCAGTACTTC.

This clonotype has more than one count but fewer than ten. V and J are TRBV14 and TRBJ2-5; 11 bases are shared with TRBD2. The J segment lost 4 bases and the V segment lost 1 base, leaving 5 bases of the junction unmatched. Looked up from germline, CDR1 is SGHDN and CDR2 is FVKESK. CDR3 size: 16 residues. This CDR3 reads CASSQGRLAGLETQYF. The CDR3 bases are TGTGCCAGCAGCCAAGGAAGACTAGCGGGGTTAGAGACCCAGTACTTC.

In this sample, this clonotype turned up many times. This sequence joins TRBV20-1 and TRBJ1-2, with 7 bases identical to TRBD1. Germline CDR1 DFQATT, CDR2 SNEGSKA (reference sequence). The V and J ends lost 2 bases and 3 bases, in that order; junction bases with no gene match: 6. This CDR3 has 14 amino acids. The CDR3 bases are TGCAGTGCTAGAACTATGACAGGGTACTATGGCTACACCTTC. Translating it yields CSARTMTGYYGYTF.

This clonotype came up many times. The chain is built from TRBV24-1 and TRBJ2-5; no reliable D call. This CDR3 region has 11 residues. Trimming shortened V by 0 bases and J by 5 bases, and 0 bases separated the two germline ends. Germline lookup yields CDR1 KGHDR and CDR2 SFDVKD. DNA of the CDR3: TGTGCCACCAGTGATTTGGAGACCCAGTACTTC. Translation gives CATSDLETQYF.

Many counts were recorded for this clonotype. V and J are TRBV27 and TRBJ2-7; D might be TRBD1 (6 bases). Trimming stripped 2 bases from V and 2 bases from J, with 10 bases between. Per the germline V gene, CDR1 is MNHEY and CDR2 is SMNVEV (reference sequence). The CDR3 extends over 14 amino acids. The chain's CDR3 is CASSLMWGPYEQYF. DNA of the CDR3: TGTGCCAGCAGTTTAATGTGGGGGCCCTACGAGCAGTACTTC.

This clonotype was picked up many times. The rearrangement links TRBV7-9 to TRBJ2-5; tentative D call: TRBD2 (5 bases). The V end was cut by 5 bases, the J end by 6 bases, with 19 bases between. Looked up from germline, CDR1 is SEHNR and CDR2 is FQNEAQ (reference sequence). The CDR3 sequence is 15 residues long. In DNA form, the CDR3 reads TGTGCCAGCAGCCCTCCCCTGAGGTTCGGGAAGACCCAGTACTTC. Translating gives CASSPPLRFGKTQYF.

As concerns this clonotype: Possible read error: a much larger clone is one base away. The CDR3 carries no conserved terminal phenylalanine or tryptophan, so it likely arises from a read error. The gene calls are TRBV29-1 and TRBJ1-1; D uncertain. Per the germline V gene, CDR1 is SQVTM and CDR2 is ANQGSEA. V was cut by 4 bases and J by 0 bases, with 6 bases left in between. This CDR3 contains 12 residues. In nucleotides, the CDR3 is TGCAGCGTTGGTATGATGAACACTGAAGCTTTCTCT. It codes for CSVGMMNTEAFS.

In this sample, this clonotype turned up many times. The chain joins TRBV6-5 to TRBJ1-5; D remains ambiguous. Germline V CDR1 and CDR2: MNHEY, SVGAGI. This CDR3 is 12 amino acids long. The germline V and J ends were trimmed by 0 bases and 9 bases, with 6 bases remaining between them. The CDR3 protein is CASSYSWGPQHF. The DNA for the CDR3 is TGTGCCAGCAGTTACTCATGGGGGCCCCAGCATTTT.

This clonotype was recorded a few times. The genes are TRBV12-3 or TRBV12-4 and TRBJ2-5; TRBD2 matches at 13 bases. This CDR3 spans 14 amino acids. V shed 8 bases and J 5 bases; nucleotides not matched to a gene: 5. CDR3 DNA sequence: TGTGCCAGCCGAACTAGCGGGGGGGCCGAGACCCAGTACTTC. Encoded protein: CASRTSGGAETQYF.

This clonotype was found many times. The chain links TRBV11-2 to TRBJ2-7; 8 bases agree with TRBD1. J was trimmed by 7 bases and V by 5 bases; bases with no gene match: 13. The CDR3 extends over 15 amino acids. Germline assignment: CDR1 SGHAT and CDR2 FQNNGV. The CDR3 region is CASSTNRGTSREQYF. The CDR3 nucleotides read TGTGCCAGCAGCACCAACAGGGGGACCAGCAGGGAGCAGTACTTC.

This chain links TRBV6-2 or TRBV6-3 with TRBJ2-7; D might be TRBD2 (6 bases). Germline V lookup: CDR1 MNHEY, CDR2 SVGEGT. Trimming cost V 8 bases and J 7 bases, with 18 bases left between them. The CDR3 runs to 13 residues. CDR3 sequence: CASLRWTEGEQYF. The CDR3 DNA follows: TGTGCCAGCCTCAGGTGGACGGAGGGGGAGCAGTACTTC.

The chain combines TRBV24-1 with TRBJ1-2; D is undetermined. Trimming removed 4 bases at V and 5 bases at J, with 13 bases between. Germline V gives CDR1 KGHDR, CDR2 SFDVKD. The CDR3 runs 14 residues. The CDR3: CATSDPGNSYGYTF. CDR3 in DNA: TGTGCCACCAGTGACCCCGGCAACAGTTATGGCTACACCTTC.

V is TRBV28 and J is TRBJ2-7; weak D call: TRBD2 (5 bases). Germline lookup yields CDR1 MDHEN and CDR2 SYDVKM. V was clipped by 3 bases and J by 2 bases, with 8 bases between them. The CDR3 contains 13 residues. The CDR3 DNA follows: TGTGCCAGCAGTTTGTGGGAGACCTACGAGCAGTACTTC. Translating gives CASSLWETYEQYF.